The 23 T cell receptor beta chains listed next were all sequenced from one sample in a study of blood T cell repertoires in COVID-19. The repertoire was sequenced with immunoSEQ multiplex PCR; TCRdb's copy has only in-frame clones and lacks some. Seen here are approximately 300,000 clones, around 82% observed once, and the top ten hold around 14%. What was sequenced was peripheral blood. Receptors originate from a person aged 65-85 years with COVID-19, enrolled during active disease.

The chain recombines TRBV28 with TRBJ2-2; 14 positions agree with TRBD2. Germline assignment: CDR1 MDHEN and CDR2 SYDVKM. The CDR3 runs to 18 residues. Trimming cost V 6 bases and J 7 bases; bases outside gene matches: 13. DNA of the CDR3: TGTGCCAGCAGCCTCTCCGGACTAGCGGGAGGTGAGAGCGGGGAGCTGTTTTTT. Encoded protein: CASSLSGLAGGESGELFF. Combining the CDR3 with reference TRBV28 and TRBJ2-2 gives the whole variable domain DVKVTQSSRYLVKRTGEKVFLECVQDMDHENMFWYRQDPGLGLRLIYFSYDVKMKEKGDIPEGYSVSREKKERFSLILESASTNQTSMYLCASSLSGLAGGESGELFFGEGSRLTVL.

This rearrangement joins TRBV5-6 to TRBJ1-1; TRBD1 might be the D (6 bases). This CDR3 contains 14 residues. Trimming pared 0 bases from V and 4 bases from J, leaving 10 bases between. Germline lookup yields CDR1 SGHDT and CDR2 YYEEEE. The CDR3 loop is CASSLGQGITEAFF. The CDR3 nucleotides are TGTGCCAGCAGCTTGGGTCAGGGGATCACTGAAGCTTTCTTT.

This chain links TRBV27 with TRBJ2-1, with D perhaps TRBD1 (7 bases). V was shortened by 6 bases and J by 5 bases, with 17 bases between the two germline ends. This CDR3 is built from 15 residues. Germline lookup yields CDR1 MNHEY and CDR2 SMNVEV (reference sequence). CDR3 sequence: CASRLTQGGNNEQFF. In nucleotides, the CDR3 is TGTGCCAGCAGATTAACCCAGGGGGGAAACAATGAGCAGTTCTTC.

The chain uses TRBV18 and TRBJ2-5; possible D gene TRBD2, 7 bases. Trimming took off 11 bases at V and 1 base at J, with 26 bases between the two ends. The CDR3 is 17 residues long. Germline CDR1 KGHSH, CDR2 LQKENI. Written as DNA, the CDR3 is TGTGCCGGGTCCCGGTCGGGGGGCGGTCCCCCCCAAGAGACCCAGTACTTC. Translation: CAGSRSGGGPPQETQYF.

This clone turned up a few times. The rearrangement uses TRBV7-9 and TRBJ2-2, with 8 bases lining up with TRBD1. The V gene's germline CDR1 is SEHNR and CDR2 FQNEAQ (reference sequence). The length of the CDR3 is 16 residues. Trimming cost V 8 bases and J 1 base; bases outside gene matches: 9. The CDR3 protein is CASRPNGQGNTGELFF. In DNA form, the CDR3 reads TGTGCCAGCCGCCCCAACGGACAGGGGAACACCGGGGAGCTGTTTTTT.

This chain connects TRBV19 to TRBJ2-5, with D tentatively TRBD2 (6 bases). The CDR3 covers 14 residues. Germline CDR1 LNHDA, CDR2 SQIVND (reference sequence). Trimming left V 3 bases short and J 1 base short, with 9 bases between. Written as DNA, the CDR3 is TGTGCCAGTAGTATGGGCGGGGCCCAAGAGACCCAGTACTTC. Encoded protein: CASSMGGAQETQYF.

This chain links TRBV5-1 with TRBJ2-7, with TRBD1 matching over 9 bases. The CDR3 extends over 13 amino acids. Germline V gene sequence: CDR1 SGHRS, CDR2 YFSETQ. Losses at the gene ends were 5 bases for V and 2 bases for J; bases not matched to a gene: 2. The CDR3 here is CASRGQGAYEQYF. The CDR3 DNA follows: TGCGCCAGCAGGGGACAGGGCGCCTACGAGCAGTACTTC.

J is TRBJ2-6 and V is TRBV7-7; maybe TRBD2 (6 bases). The CDR3 is 14 residues long. Trimming shortened V by 1 base and J by 12 bases, and 13 bases separated the two germline ends. Germline CDR1 is SSHAT and CDR2 is FNYEAQ (reference sequence). The CDR3 region is CASSLGDSVGVLTF. The CDR3 nucleotides are TGTGCCAGCAGCTTAGGGGACTCTGTGGGCGTCCTGACTTTC.

The chain combines TRBV14 with TRBJ2-2; the D gene is possibly TRBD1 (5 bases). The length of the CDR3 is 14 residues. The V gene lost 5 bases and the J gene lost 9 bases, with 16 bases spanning the gap. Germline V gives CDR1 SGHDN, CDR2 FVKESK. Written as DNA, the CDR3 is TGTGCCAGCAGCGCCCGGTGGGGCCCCAGGGAGCTGTTTTTT. It translates to CASSARWGPRELFF. The full variable domain, its missing parts supplied by reference TRBV14 and TRBJ2-2, is EAGVTQFPSHSVIEKGQTVTLRCDPISGHDNLYWYRRVMGKEIKFLLHFVKESKQDESGMPNNRFLAERTGGTYSTLKVQPAELEDSGVYFCASSARWGPRELFFGEGSRLTVL.

The gene calls are TRBV14 and TRBJ1-4; 9 bases align to TRBD1. CDR3 length equals 16 residues. V lost 4 bases, J lost 8 bases, and 11 bases stayed unmatched. Germline values: CDR1 SGHDN, CDR2 FVKESK. The CDR3 nucleotides are TGTGCCAGCAGCCCAATCGGGACAGGGTTCAGGGAAAAACTGTTTTTT. Its protein product is CASSPIGTGFREKLFF.

CDR3 protein: CASSSRGGEKLFF. CDR3 bases: TGTGCCAGCAGCTCCCGGGGGGGTGAAAAACTGTTTTTT. The chain combines TRBV7-9 with TRBJ1-4; possibly TRBD1 for D (5 bases). Looked up from germline, CDR1 is SEHNR and CDR2 is FQNEAQ (reference sequence). Trimming pared 4 bases from V and 7 bases from J, leaving 10 bases between. The CDR3 loop spans 13 amino acids.

V gene TRBV10-3 combines with J gene TRBJ1-2; 7 nucleotides align to TRBD1. CDR1 ENHRY and CDR2 SYGVKD come from the germline V gene. CDR3 length: 11 amino acids. V trimming: 11 bases; J trimming: 8 bases; junction bases outside the gene matches: 8. Here the CDR3 DNA reads TGTGCCGTCGCGGGACAGCACGGCTACACCTTC. Protein sequence: CAVAGQHGYTF.

The rearrangement links TRBV3-1 (or the pseudogene TRBV3-2) to TRBJ1-1; D remains unclear. This CDR3 contains 15 residues. Trimming removed 0 bases from V and 6 bases from J, with 14 bases in between. Germline-derived CDR1 and CDR2 are LGHDT and YNNKEL (reference sequence). CDR3 DNA sequence: TGTGCCAGCAGCCAAGAAGGAGGGTTCCCCGCTGAAGCTTTCTTT. Its protein is CASSQEGGFPAEAFF.

This chain connects TRBV5-1 to TRBJ2-5; tentative D call: TRBD1 (6 bases). The CDR3 length is 13 residues. The V gene lost 0 bases and the J gene lost 5 bases, with 8 bases spanning the gap. Germline CDR1 and CDR2: SGHRS and YFSETQ. The CDR3 is CASSLAQGETQYF. The CDR3 coding sequence is TGCGCCAGCAGCTTGGCCCAGGGGGAGACCCAGTACTTC. The variable domain in full, completed from reference TRBV5-1 and TRBJ2-5, reads KAGVTQTPRYLIKTRGQQVTLSCSPISGHRSVSWYQQTPGQGLQFLFEYFSETQRNKGNFPGRFSGRQFSNSRSEMNVSTLELGDSALYLCASSLAQGETQYFGPGTRLLVL.

The chain uses TRBV9 and TRBJ1-1, with D possibly matching TRBD1 (6 bases). CDR3 size: 16 residues. The V end lost 4 bases, the J end lost 5 bases, and 21 bases lay between the germline ends. Germline lookup yields CDR1 SGDLS and CDR2 YYNGEE. The CDR3 loop is CASSPPGRGALTEAFF. In DNA form, the CDR3 reads TGTGCCAGCAGCCCTCCCGGTCGGGGGGCGCTGACTGAAGCTTTCTTT. Using reference TRBV9 and TRBJ1-1 for the parts outside the CDR3, the full variable domain is DSGVTQTPKHLITATGQRVTLRCSPRSGDLSVYWYQQSLDQGLQFLIQYYNGEERAKGNILERFSAQQFPDLHSELNLSSLELGDSALYFCASSPPGRGALTEAFFGQGTRLTVV.

This chain links TRBV24-1 with TRBJ2-2, with 7 nucleotides matching TRBD1. CDR1 and CDR2 (germline): KGHDR, SFDVKD. This CDR3 has 17 amino acids. The junction had 7 bases not matched to a gene; V was cut back by 4 bases and J by 0 bases. For the CDR3, the DNA is TGTGCCACCAGTGACCCCCTAACAGGGGCGAACACCGGGGAGCTGTTTTTT. It codes for CATSDPLTGANTGELFF.

The V gene is TRBV7-9, the J gene TRBJ2-1, with a possible D match to TRBD1 (6 bases). Germline CDR1 SEHNR, CDR2 FQNEAQ (reference sequence). Trimming took off 4 bases at V and 9 bases at J, with 10 bases between the two ends. This CDR3 comprises 12 residues. CDR3 amino acids: CASSSRGSEQFF. In nucleotides, the CDR3 is TGTGCCAGCAGCTCTAGGGGGAGTGAGCAGTTCTTC.

The chain combines TRBV7-8 with TRBJ1-1; D might be TRBD1 (6 bases). V gave up 5 bases and J gave up 5 bases, with 15 bases separating them. The germline CDR1 and CDR2 sequences are SGHVS and FQNEAQ. This CDR3 has 14 residues. The CDR3 region is CASSLGTGNTEAFF. For the CDR3, the DNA is TGTGCCAGCAGCCTCGGCACAGGGAATACTGAAGCTTTCTTT.

The CDR3 sequence: CASSIRQGGNTGELFF. The CDR3 nucleotides are TGTGCCAGTAGTATCAGACAGGGTGGCAACACCGGGGAGCTGTTTTTT. The chain joins TRBV19 to TRBJ2-2; TRBD1 matches at 7 bases. V was pared by 3 bases and J by 2 bases, with 6 bases of the junction left unmatched. This CDR3 has 16 residues. Germline-derived CDR1 and CDR2 are LNHDA and SQIVND (reference sequence).

The rearrangement joins TRBV27 to TRBJ2-7; 8 positions match TRBD2. This CDR3 is built from 15 residues. V gave up 3 bases and J gave up 4 bases; unmatched junction bases: 8. Germline V gene lookup returns CDR1 MNHEY and CDR2 SMNVEV (reference sequence). CDR3 nucleotide sequence: TGTGCCAGCAGTTTTTTTGCGGGGGGAGGGTACGAGCAGTACTTC. Protein sequence: CASSFFAGGGYEQYF.

The chain is built from TRBV20-1 and TRBJ2-3, with D possibly being TRBD1 (5 bases). Germline CDR1 is DFQATT and CDR2 is SNEGSKA (reference sequence). V lost 3 bases and J 3 bases, leaving 10 bases between the germline ends. The CDR3 covers 13 residues. Here the CDR3 DNA reads TGCAGTGCTAGTCAGGGTGGGACAGATACGCAGTATTTT. Translation: CSASQGGTDTQYF.

The genes are TRBV5-6 and TRBJ2-4; 9 bases are shared with TRBD2. Germline assignment: CDR1 SGHDT and CDR2 YYEEEE. Trimming took 4 bases from V and 10 from J; bases not matched to a gene: 15. CDR3 size: 16 residues. The CDR3 coding sequence is TGTGCCAGCAGCCTCCTCCCCAGCGGGAGGTCCGAAATTCAGTACTTC. Residues: CASSLLPSGRSEIQYF.

The chain combines TRBV4-3 with TRBJ2-7; tentative D call: TRBD1 (7 bases). The germline CDR1 and CDR2 sequences are LGHNA and YSLEER. V was pared by 0 bases and J by 6 bases, with 12 bases between. The CDR3 is 14 residues long. For the CDR3, the DNA is TGCGCCAGCAGCCAAGAAAGACAGGGAGGCGAGCAGTACTTC. It is translated as CASSQERQGGEQYF.